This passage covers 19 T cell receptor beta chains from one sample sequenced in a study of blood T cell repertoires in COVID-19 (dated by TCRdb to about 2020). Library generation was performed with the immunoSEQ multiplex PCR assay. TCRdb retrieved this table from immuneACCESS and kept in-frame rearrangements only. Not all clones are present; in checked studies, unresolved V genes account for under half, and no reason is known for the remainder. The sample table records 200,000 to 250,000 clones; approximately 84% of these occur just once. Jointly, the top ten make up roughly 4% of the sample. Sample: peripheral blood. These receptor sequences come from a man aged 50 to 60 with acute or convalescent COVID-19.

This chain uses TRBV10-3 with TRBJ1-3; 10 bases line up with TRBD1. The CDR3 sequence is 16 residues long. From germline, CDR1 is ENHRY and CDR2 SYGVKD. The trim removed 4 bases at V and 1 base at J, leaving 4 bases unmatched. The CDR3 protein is CAISGRQGASGNTIYF. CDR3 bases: TGTGCCATCAGTGGGAGACAGGGGGCTTCTGGAAACACCATATATTTT.

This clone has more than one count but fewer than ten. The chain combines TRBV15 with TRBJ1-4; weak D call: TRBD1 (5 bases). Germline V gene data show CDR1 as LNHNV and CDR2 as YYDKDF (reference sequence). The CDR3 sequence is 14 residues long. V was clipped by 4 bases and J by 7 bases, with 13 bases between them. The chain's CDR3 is CATSTDTASEKLFF. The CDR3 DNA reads TGTGCCACCAGCACGGACACAGCTAGTGAAAAACTGTTTTTT.

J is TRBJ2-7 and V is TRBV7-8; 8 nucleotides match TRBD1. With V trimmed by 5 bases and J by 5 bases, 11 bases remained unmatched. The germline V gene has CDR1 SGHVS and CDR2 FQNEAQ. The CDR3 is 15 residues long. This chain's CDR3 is CASSPYRDRGHEQYF. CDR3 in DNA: TGTGCCAGCAGCCCCTATAGAGACAGGGGCCACGAGCAGTACTTC.

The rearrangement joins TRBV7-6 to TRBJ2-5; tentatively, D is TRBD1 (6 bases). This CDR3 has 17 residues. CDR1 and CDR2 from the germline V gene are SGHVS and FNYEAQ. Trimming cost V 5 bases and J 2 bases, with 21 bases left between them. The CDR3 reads CASSPFFGRGLQETQYF. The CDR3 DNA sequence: TGTGCCAGCAGCCCCTTTTTCGGCAGGGGCCTGCAAGAGACCCAGTACTTC. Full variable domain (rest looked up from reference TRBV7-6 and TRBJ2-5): GAGVSQSPRYKVTKRGQDVALRCDPISGHVSLYWYRQALGQGPEFLTYFNYEAQQDKSGLPNDRFSAERPEGSISTLTIQRTEQRDSAMYRCASSPFFGRGLQETQYFGPGTRLLVL.

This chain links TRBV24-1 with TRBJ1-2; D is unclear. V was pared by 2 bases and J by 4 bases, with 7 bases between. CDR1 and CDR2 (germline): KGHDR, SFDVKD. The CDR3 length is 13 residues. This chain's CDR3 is CATSDSQFYGYTF. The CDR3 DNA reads TGTGCCACCAGTGATTCCCAATTCTATGGCTACACCTTC.

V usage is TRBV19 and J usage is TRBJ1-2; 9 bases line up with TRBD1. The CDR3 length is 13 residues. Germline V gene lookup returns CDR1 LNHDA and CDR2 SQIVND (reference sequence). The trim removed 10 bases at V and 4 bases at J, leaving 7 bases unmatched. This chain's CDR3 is CATLRTGVYGYTF. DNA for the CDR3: TGTGCCACTCTCCGGACAGGGGTCTATGGCTACACCTTC.

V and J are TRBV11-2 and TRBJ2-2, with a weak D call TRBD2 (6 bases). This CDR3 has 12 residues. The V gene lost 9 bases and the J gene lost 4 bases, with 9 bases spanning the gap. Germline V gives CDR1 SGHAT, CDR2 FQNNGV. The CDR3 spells CASRGGTGELFF. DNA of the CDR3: TGTGCCAGTAGGGGAGGCACCGGGGAGCTGTTTTTT.

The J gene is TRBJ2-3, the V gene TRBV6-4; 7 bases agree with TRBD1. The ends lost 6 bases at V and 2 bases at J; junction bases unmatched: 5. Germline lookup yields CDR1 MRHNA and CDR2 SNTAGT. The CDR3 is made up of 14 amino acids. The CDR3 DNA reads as TGTGCCAGCAGCTTGACAGGGAACACAGATACGCAGTATTTT. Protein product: CASSLTGNTDTQYF.

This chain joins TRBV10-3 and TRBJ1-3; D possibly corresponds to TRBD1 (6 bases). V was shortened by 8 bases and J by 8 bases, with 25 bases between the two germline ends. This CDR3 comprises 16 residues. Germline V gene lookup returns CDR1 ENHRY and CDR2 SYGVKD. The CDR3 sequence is CAILQGSQPARDTIYF. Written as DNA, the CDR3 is TGTGCCATCTTGCAGGGGAGCCAGCCGGCCCGTGACACCATATATTTT.

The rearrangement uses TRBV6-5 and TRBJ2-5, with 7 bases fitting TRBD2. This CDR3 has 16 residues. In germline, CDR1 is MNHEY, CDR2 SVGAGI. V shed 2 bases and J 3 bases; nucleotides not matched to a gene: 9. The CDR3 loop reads CASSYGAGILEETQYF. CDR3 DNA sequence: TGTGCCAGCAGTTACGGAGCGGGAATACTCGAAGAGACCCAGTACTTC.

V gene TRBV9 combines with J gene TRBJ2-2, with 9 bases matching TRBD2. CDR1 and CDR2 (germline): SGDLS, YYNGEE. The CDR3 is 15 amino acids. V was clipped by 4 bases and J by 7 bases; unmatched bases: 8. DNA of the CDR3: TGTGCCAGCAGCCCTTTTGCGGGGGGGCGCGGGGAGCTGTTTTTT. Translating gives CASSPFAGGRGELFF.

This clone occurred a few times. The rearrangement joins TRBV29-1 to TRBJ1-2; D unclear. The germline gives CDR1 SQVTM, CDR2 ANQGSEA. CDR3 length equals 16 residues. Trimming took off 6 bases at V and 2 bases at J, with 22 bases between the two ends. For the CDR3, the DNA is TGCAGCGTCCCCCTAAGGGAGGAAGGAAGGAACTATGGCTACACCTTC. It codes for CSVPLREEGRNYGYTF.

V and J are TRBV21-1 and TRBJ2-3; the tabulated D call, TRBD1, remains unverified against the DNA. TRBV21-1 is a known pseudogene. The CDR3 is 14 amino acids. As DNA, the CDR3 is TGTGCCAGCGGGGACAGGCCTGGGGAAGATACGCAGTATTTT. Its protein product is CASGDRPGEDTQYF.

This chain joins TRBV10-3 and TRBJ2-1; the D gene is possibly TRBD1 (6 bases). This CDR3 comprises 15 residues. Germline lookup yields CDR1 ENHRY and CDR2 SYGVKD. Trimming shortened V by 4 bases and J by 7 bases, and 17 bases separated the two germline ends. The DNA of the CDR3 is TGTGCCATCAGTGTGACGACAGGCGCTGTGAATGAGCAGTTCTTC. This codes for CAISVTTGAVNEQFF.

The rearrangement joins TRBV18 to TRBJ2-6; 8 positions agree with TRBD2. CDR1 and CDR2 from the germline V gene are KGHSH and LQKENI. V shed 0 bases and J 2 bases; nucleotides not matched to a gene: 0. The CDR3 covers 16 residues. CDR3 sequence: CASSPPGGAGANVLTF. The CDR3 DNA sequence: TGTGCCAGCTCACCACCCGGGGGGGCTGGGGCCAACGTCCTGACTTTC.

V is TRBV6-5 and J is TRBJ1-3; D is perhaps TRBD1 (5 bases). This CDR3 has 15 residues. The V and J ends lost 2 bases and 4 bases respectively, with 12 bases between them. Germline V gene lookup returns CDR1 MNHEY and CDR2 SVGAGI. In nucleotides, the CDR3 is TGTGCCAGCAGTTACGGGGGGGATCGCGGAAACACCATATATTTT. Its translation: CASSYGGDRGNTIYF.

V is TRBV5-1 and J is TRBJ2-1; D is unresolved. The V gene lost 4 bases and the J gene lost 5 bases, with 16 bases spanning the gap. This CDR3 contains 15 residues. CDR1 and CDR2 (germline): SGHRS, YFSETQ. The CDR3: CASSRAATQDNEQFF. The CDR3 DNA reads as TGCGCCAGCAGCCGAGCCGCGACTCAAGACAATGAGCAGTTCTTC.

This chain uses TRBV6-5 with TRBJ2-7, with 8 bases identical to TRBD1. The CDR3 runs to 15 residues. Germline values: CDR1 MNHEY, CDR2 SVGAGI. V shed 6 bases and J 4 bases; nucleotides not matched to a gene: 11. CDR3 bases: TGTGCCAGCAGCCCCAGGCGGGACAGGAGATACGAGCAGTACTTC. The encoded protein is CASSPRRDRRYEQYF.

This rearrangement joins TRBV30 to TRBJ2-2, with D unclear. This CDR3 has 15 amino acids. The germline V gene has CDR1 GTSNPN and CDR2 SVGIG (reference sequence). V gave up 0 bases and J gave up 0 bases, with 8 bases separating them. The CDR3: CAWSVGHSNTGELFF. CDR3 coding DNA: TGTGCCTGGAGTGTTGGGCATTCGAACACCGGGGAGCTGTTTTTT.